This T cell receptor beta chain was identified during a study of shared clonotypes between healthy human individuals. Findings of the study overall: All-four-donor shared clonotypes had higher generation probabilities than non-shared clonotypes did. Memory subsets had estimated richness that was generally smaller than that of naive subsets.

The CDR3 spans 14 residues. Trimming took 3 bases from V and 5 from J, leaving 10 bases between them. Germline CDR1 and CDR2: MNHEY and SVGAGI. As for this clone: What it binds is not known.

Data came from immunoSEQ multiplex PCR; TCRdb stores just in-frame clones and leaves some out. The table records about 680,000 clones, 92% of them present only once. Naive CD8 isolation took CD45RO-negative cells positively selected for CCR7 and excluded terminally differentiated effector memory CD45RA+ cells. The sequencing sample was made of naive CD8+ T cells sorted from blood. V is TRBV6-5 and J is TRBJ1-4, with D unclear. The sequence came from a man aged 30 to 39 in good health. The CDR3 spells CASSYQTPNEKLFF. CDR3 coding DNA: TGTGCCAGCAGTTATCAAACACCGAATGAAAAACTGTTTTTT.